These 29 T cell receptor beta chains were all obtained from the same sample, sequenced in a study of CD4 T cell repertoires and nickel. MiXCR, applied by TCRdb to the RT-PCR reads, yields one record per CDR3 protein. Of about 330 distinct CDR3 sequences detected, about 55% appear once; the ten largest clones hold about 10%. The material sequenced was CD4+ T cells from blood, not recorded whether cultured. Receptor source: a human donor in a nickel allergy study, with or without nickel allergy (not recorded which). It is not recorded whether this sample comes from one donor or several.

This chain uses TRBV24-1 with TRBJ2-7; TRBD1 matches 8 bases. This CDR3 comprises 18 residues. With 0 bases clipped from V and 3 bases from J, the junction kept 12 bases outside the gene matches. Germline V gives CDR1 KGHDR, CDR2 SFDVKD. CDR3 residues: CATSDLVAGGDLLYEQYV. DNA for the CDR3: TGTGCCACCAGTGATTTGGTGGCAGGGGGCGACCTGCTCTACGAGCAGTACGTC.

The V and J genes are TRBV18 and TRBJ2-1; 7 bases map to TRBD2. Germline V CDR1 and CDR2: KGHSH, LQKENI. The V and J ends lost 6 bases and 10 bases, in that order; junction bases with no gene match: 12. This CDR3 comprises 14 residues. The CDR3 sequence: CASSARDYPLEQFF. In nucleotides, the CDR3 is TGTGCCAGCTCCGCCAGGGACTATCCACTAGAGCAGTTCTTC.

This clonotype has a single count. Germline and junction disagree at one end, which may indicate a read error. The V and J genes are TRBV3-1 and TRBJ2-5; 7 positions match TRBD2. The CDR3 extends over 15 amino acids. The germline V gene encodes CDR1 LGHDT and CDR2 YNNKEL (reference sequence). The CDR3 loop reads CASSQDGSWGAGPAF. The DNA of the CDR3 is TGTGCCAGCAGCCAAGATGGGAGTTGGGGAGCGGGGCCGGCATTC.

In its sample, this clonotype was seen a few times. In nucleotides, the CDR3 is TGTGCCAGCAGTAGGGGACGGCAGGTTGAGCCCCAGCATTTT. Protein product: CASSRGRQVEPQHF. The rearrangement uses TRBV7-8 and TRBJ1-5; weak D call: TRBD1 (5 bases). The CDR3 runs 14 residues. The germline V and J ends were trimmed by 6 bases and 8 bases, with 17 bases remaining between them. Germline-derived CDR1 and CDR2 are SGHVS and FQNEAQ.

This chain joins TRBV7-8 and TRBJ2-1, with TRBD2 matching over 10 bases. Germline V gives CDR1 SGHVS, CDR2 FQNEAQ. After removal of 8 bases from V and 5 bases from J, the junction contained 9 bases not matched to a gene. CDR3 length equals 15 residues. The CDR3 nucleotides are TGTGCCAGCGGAAAGAGCGGGGGGGCCAACAATGAGCAGTTCTTC. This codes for CASGKSGGANNEQFF.

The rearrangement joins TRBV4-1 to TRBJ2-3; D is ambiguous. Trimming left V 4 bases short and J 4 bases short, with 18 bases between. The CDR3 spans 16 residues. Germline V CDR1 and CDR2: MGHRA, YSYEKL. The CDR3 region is CASSPLDLFVSDTQYF. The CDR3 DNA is TGCGCCAGCAGCCCCTTGGACCTATTCGTCTCAGATACGCAGTATTTT.

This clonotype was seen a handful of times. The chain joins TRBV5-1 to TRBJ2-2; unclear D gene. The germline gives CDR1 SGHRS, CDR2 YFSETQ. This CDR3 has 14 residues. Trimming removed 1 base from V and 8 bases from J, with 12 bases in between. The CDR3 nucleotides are TGCGCCAGCAGCTTGAGTCTAGAAGTTGGGGAGCTGTTTTTT. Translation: CASSLSLEVGELFF.

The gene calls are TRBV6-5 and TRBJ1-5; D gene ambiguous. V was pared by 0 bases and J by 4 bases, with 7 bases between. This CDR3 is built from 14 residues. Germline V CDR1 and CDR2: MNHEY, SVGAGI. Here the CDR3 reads CASSYSSPNQPQHF. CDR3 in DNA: TGTGCCAGCAGTTACTCGAGTCCAAATCAGCCCCAGCATTTT.

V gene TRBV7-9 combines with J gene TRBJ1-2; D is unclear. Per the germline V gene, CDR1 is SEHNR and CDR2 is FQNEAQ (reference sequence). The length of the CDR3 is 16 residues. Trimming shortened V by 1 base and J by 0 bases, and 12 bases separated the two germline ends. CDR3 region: CASSLVSGSSNYGYTF. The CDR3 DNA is TGTGCCAGCAGCTTAGTATCCGGGAGTTCTAACTATGGCTACACCTTC.

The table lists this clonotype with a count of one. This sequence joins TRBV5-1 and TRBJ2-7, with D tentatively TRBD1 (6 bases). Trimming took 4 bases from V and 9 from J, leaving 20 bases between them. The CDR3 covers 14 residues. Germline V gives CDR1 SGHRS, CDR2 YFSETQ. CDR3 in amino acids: CASSTTTGSAGQYF. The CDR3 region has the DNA TGCGCCAGCAGCACCACCACAGGGTCAGCCGGGCAGTACTTC.

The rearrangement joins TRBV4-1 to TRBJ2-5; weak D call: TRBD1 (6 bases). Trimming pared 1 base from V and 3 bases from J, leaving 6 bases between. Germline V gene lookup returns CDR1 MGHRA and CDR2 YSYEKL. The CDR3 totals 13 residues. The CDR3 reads CASSQGTEETQYF. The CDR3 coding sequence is TGCGCCAGCAGCCAAGGGACAGAAGAGACCCAGTACTTC.

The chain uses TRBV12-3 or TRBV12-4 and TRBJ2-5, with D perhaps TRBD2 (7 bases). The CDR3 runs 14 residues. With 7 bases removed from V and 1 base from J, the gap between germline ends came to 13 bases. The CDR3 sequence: CASTLGGGQETQYF. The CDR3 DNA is TGTGCCAGCACCCTAGGGGGGGGCCAAGAGACCCAGTACTTC.

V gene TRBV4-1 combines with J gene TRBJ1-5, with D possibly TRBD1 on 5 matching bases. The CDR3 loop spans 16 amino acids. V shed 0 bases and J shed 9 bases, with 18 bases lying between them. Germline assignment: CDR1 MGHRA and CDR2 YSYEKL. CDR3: CASSQDSGFGGWPQHF. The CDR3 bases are TGCGCCAGCAGCCAAGACTCCGGTTTTGGGGGTTGGCCCCAGCATTTT.

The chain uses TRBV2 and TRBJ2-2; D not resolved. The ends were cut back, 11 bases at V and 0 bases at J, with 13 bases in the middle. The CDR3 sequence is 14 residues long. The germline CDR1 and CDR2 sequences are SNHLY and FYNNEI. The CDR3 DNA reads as TGTGCCTCGAGCCAAGTCTCGAACACCGGGGAGCTGTTTTTT. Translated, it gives CASSQVSNTGELFF.

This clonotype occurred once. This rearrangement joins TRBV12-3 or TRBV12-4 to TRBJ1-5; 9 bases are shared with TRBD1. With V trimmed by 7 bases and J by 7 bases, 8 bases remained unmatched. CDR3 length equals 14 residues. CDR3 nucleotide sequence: TGTGCCAGCACCGTAGACAGGGGGAGACAGCCCCAGCATTTT. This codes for CASTVDRGRQPQHF.

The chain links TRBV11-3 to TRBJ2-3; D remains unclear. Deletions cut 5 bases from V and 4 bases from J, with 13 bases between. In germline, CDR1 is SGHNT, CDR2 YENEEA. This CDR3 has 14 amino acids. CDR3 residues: CASSPTLRADTQYF. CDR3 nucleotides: TGTGCCAGCAGCCCCACGCTGCGCGCAGATACGCAGTATTTT.

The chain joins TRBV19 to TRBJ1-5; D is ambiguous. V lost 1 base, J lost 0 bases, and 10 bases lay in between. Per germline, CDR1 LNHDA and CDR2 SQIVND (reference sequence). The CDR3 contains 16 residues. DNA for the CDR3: TGTGCCAGTAGTATAGTCACGGGAGTTAGCAATCAGCCCCAGCATTTT. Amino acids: CASSIVTGVSNQPQHF.

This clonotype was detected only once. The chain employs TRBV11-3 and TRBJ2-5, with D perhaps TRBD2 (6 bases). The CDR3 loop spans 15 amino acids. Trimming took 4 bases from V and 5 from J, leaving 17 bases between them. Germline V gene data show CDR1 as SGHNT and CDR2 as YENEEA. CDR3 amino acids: CASSSIQTRRETQYF. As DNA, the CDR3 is TGTGCCAGCAGCTCGATCCAGACTAGGAGGGAGACCCAGTACTTC.

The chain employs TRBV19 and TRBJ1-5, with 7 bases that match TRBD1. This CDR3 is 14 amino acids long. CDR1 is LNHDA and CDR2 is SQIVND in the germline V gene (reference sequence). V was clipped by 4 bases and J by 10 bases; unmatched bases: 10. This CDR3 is CASSTTGQGLPQHF. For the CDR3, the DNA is TGTGCCAGTAGTACGACAGGGCAAGGCCTTCCCCAGCATTTT.

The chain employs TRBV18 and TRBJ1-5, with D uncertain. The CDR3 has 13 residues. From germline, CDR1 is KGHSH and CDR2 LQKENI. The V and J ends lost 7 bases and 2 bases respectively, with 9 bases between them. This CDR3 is CASFRVRNQPQHF. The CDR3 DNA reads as TGTGCCAGCTTTAGGGTGCGCAATCAGCCCCAGCATTTT.

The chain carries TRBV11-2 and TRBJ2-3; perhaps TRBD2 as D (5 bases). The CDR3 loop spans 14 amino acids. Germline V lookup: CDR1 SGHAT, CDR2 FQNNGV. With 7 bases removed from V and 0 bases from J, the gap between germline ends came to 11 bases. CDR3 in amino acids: CASTLRGSTDTQYF. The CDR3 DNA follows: TGTGCCAGCACCCTCCGGGGAAGCACAGATACGCAGTATTTT. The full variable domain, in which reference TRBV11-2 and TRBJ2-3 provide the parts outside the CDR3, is EAGVAQSPRYKIIEKRQSVAFWCNPISGHATLYWYQQILGQGPKLLIQFQNNGVVDDSQLPKDRFSAERLKGVDSTLKIQPAKLEDSAVYLCASTLRGSTDTQYFGPGTRLTVL.

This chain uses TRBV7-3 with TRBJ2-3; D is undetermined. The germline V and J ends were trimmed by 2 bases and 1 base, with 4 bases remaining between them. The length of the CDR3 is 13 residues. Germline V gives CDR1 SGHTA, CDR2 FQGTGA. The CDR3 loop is CASSLPGTDTQYF. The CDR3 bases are TGTGCCAGCAGCTTACCAGGCACAGATACGCAGTATTTT.

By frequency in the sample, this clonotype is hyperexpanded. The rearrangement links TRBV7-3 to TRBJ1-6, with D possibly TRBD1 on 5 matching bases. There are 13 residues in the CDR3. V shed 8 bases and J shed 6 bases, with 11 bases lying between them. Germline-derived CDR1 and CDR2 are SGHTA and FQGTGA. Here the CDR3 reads CASGQGPNSPLHF. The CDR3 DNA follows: TGTGCCAGCGGTCAGGGACCTAATTCACCCCTCCACTTT.

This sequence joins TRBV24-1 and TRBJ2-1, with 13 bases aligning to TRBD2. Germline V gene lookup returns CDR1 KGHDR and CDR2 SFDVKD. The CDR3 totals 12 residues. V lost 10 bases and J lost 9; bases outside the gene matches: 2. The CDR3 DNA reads TGTGCCACAGGGACTAGCGGGACTGAGCAGTTCTTC. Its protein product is CATGTSGTEQFF.

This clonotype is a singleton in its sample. The CDR3 loop reads CASSVESSGNTIYF. CDR3 coding DNA: TGTGCCAGCAGCGTAGAGAGCTCTGGAAACACCATATATTTT. The chain joins TRBV9 to TRBJ1-3; D gene ambiguous. Germline CDR1 and CDR2: SGDLS and YYNGEE. The CDR3 covers 14 residues. Trimming took off 0 bases at V and 0 bases at J, with 4 bases between the two ends.

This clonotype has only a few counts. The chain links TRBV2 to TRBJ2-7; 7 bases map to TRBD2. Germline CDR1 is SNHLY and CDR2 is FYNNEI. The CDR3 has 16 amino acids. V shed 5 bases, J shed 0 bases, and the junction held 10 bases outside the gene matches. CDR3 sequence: CASSYLVLAASYEQYF. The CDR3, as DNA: TGTGCCAGCAGTTACCTCGTCCTAGCGGCCTCCTACGAGCAGTACTTC.

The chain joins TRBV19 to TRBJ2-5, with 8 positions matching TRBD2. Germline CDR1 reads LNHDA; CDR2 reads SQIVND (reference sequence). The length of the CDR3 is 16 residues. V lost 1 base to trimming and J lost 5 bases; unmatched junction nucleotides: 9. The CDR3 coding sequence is TGTGCCAGTAGTATAGCGGAGCGGGGGCTAGTGGAGACCCAGTACTTC. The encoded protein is CASSIAERGLVETQYF. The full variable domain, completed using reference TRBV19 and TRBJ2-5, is DGGITQSPKYLFRKEGQNVTLSCEQNLNHDAMYWYRQDPGQGLRLIYYSQIVNDFQKGDIAEGYSVSREKKESFPLTVTSAQKNPTAFYLCASSIAERGLVETQYFGPGTRLLVL.

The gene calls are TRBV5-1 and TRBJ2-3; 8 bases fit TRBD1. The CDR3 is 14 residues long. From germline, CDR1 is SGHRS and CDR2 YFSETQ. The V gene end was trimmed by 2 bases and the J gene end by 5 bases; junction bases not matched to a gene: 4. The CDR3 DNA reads TGCGCCAGCAGCTTTCAGGGGGCGCAAGATACGCAGTATTTT. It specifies CASSFQGAQDTQYF.

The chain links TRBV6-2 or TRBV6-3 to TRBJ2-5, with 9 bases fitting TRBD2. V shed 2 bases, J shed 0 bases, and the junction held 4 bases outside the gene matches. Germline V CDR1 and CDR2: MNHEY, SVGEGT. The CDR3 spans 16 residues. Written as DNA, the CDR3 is TGTGCCAGCAGTTACAAAAGACTAGCGGACCAAGAGACCCAGTACTTC. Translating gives CASSYKRLADQETQYF.